Listed below are T cell receptor delta chains from one sample, sequenced in a study of gamma-delta T cells after stem cell transplantation. TCRdb made new clone calls on the RT-PCR reads using CATT. The sample records thousands of delta-chain clones, 5% to 6.5% being singletons. Sequencing was performed on gamma-delta T cells. The source is a human donor. It is not recorded whose cells these are; they may come from a transplant donor. The conserved cysteine and the conserved F or W are not part of the CDR3 here. Each record gives: CDR3 length, V gene, D gene, CDR3 protein. D genes are given only for firm matches.

length: 16
V: TRDV2
D: TRDD3
CDR3: ACDTVLTGGPYTDKLI

length: 23
V: TRDV1
D: TRDD3
CDR3: ALGELNPKFFPRPGGYLLTAQLF

length: 17
V: TRDV2
D: TRDD3
CDR3: ACDTVFTGGLRGTDKLI

length: 19
V: TRDV1
D: -
CDR3: ALGELPVSVGKLGIPDKLI

length: 12
V: TRDV2
D: TRDD3
CDR3: ACDTVGDTRSLI

length: 16
V: TRDV1
D: -
CDR3: ALGELPLPILVSDKLI

length: 22
V: TRDV1
D: TRDD3
CDR3: ALGLNGFDYPYWGIRLNTDKLI

length: 19
V: TRDV3
D: TRDD3
CDR3: AEGLPQLGDSGSWSTRQMF

length: 14
V: TRDV2
D: TRDD3
CDR3: ACDTVPGGSRGKLT

length: 17
V: TRDV2
D: TRDD3
CDR3: ACDSLGASSSANTDKLI

length: 22
V: TRDV1
D: TRDD3
CDR3: ALGEPLPADSSLTGGQYTDKLI

length: 15
V: TRDV2
D: TRDD3
CDR3: ACDTVGGILDTDKLI

length: 14
V: TRDV2
D: TRDD3
CDR3: ACDALLGDTVDKLI

length: 18
V: TRDV2
D: TRDD3
CDR3: ACDTVERPNWGTYTDKLI

length: 17
V: TRDV2
D: TRDD3
CDR3: ACDTVGSTGGYSTDKLI

length: 28
V: TRDV1
D: TRDD3
CDR3: ALGVTRGGPSDLLHRKLGDGRAATDKLI

length: 16
V: TRDV2
D: TRDD3
CDR3: ACDTAGDGSWDTRQMF

length: 15
V: TRDV2
D: -
CDR3: ACDTVDTMNPTDKLI

length: 15
V: TRDV2
D: TRDD3
CDR3: ACDTLGATGGTDKLI

length: 17
V: TRDV2
D: TRDD3
CDR3: ACDTVEDWGIRGTDKLI

length: 16
V: TRDV2
D: TRDD3
CDR3: ACDQVLGTGGDTRQTF

length: 18
V: TRDV3
D: TRDD3
CDR3: AFNCLRHGGFVDITDKLI

length: 15
V: TRDV2
D: -
CDR3: ACDELFGREMTAQLF

length: 16
V: TRDV1
D: -
CDR3: ALGETLYFPIGTDKLI

length: 16
V: TRDV2
D: -
CDR3: ACDTAGDLAWDTRQMF

length: 19
V: TRDV2
D: TRDD3
CDR3: ACDTIHATRGMPTLTAQLF

length: 18
V: TRDV2
D: TRDD3
CDR3: ACDRLPLVLGDTRTDKLI

length: 16
V: TRDV2
D: -
CDR3: ACDTVDPPGGSTAQLF

length: 15
V: TRDV1
D: TRDD3
CDR3: ALGELGQARGIGGLI

length: 20
V: TRDV2
D: TRDD3
CDR3: ACDPLAGSSVLGDSYTDKLI

length: 20
V: TRAV29/DV5
D: TRDD3
CDR3: AASWLRRLGDTNGEYTDKLT

length: 22
V: TRDV1
D: TRDD3
CDR3: ALGDPAFLRTPNLLGDTADKLI

length: 16
V: TRDV2
D: TRDD3
CDR3: ACDTLSGGYENTDKLI

length: 20
V: TRDV1
D: TRDD3
CDR3: ALGEDSLPFPVLGDIIDKLI

length: 19
V: TRDV1
D: TRDD3
CDR3: ALGEQYGLGDTPWYTDKLI

length: 15
V: TRDV2
D: -
CDR3: ACDALAFATESDKLI

length: 13
V: TRDV2
D: -
CDR3: ACDPAEVYTDKLI

length: 20
V: TRDV2
D: TRDD3
CDR3: ACDPAFASTGGPSWDTRQMF

length: 17
V: TRDV2
D: TRDD3
CDR3: ACDTILGDRAWDTRQMF

length: 19
V: TRDV1
D: TRDD3
CDR3: ALGNKALGIRGLPLTDKLI

length: 17
V: TRDV2
D: TRDD3
CDR3: ACDATGGPSSWDTRQMF

length: 21
V: TRDV2
D: TRDD3
CDR3: ACDTATGGYGTSSSWATRQMF

length: 14
V: TRDV2
D: TRDD3
CDR3: ACDSLGDQYTDKLI

length: 17
V: TRDV2
D: TRDD3
CDR3: ACDPLGAYSTSNTDKLI

length: 17
V: TRDV2
D: TRDD3
CDR3: ACDTGGFSGSWDTRQMF

length: 14
V: TRDV2
D: TRDD3
CDR3: ACESLGARDTDKLI

length: 12
V: TRDV2
D: TRDD3
CDR3: ACDILGDHDKLI

length: 14
V: TRDV2
D: TRDD3
CDR3: ACEKLGMESPDKLI

length: 16
V: TRDV2
D: TRDD3
CDR3: ACDPLLATGGPTDKLI

length: 17
V: TRDV2
D: TRDD3
CDR3: ACDTVNVLGDTSTDKLI

length: 14
V: TRDV3
D: TRDD3
CDR3: AFRAVGIHGTDKLI

length: 16
V: TRDV1
D: TRDD3
CDR3: ALGEARHWGIHTDKLI